The 17 T cell receptor beta chains below all came from one sample that was sequenced in a study of technical replicates of blood from a few donors. Sequencing was performed with immunoSEQ multiplex PCR; in TCRdb, only in-frame clones are kept and a portion is missing. The sample yields about 76,000 clones, about 86% seen once. Material for sequencing was PBMCs. These receptors were taken from a human donor in good health. Some clones in this sample may be carry-over from other donors' samples.

This clone was picked up one time. V gene TRBV10-3 combines with J gene TRBJ1-1; no clear D. The CDR3 totals 14 residues. Germline CDR1 reads ENHRY; CDR2 reads SYGVKD. Between the trimmed V and J ends, which lost 0 bases and 4 bases, there was a span of 9 bases. The chain's CDR3 is CAISESEGGTEAFF. The DNA of the CDR3 is TGTGCCATCAGTGAGTCTGAAGGCGGCACTGAAGCTTTCTTT.

The rearrangement uses TRBV19 and TRBJ1-6, with 8 bases lining up with TRBD1. Unmatched junction bases numbered 7, after V lost 5 bases and J lost 7 bases. Germline V CDR1 and CDR2: LNHDA, SQIVND (reference sequence). The CDR3 consists of 15 residues. The CDR3 protein is CASSSGTGGNSPLHF. The CDR3 nucleotides are TGTGCCAGTAGTTCCGGGACAGGCGGAAATTCACCCCTCCACTTT.

V and J are TRBV5-6 and TRBJ2-1; 11 bases are shared with TRBD2. V lost 4 bases, J lost 3 bases, and 6 bases stayed unmatched. The CDR3 consists of 16 residues. CDR1 is SGHDT, CDR2 YYEEEE, per germline. DNA for the CDR3: TGTGCCAGCAGCAGAACCGGGACTAGCGGCTACAATGAGCAGTTCTTC. Translated: CASSRTGTSGYNEQFF.

The CDR3 loop is CASSLEVGQGNAFF. The DNA of the CDR3 is TGTGCCAGCAGCTTGGAGGTCGGACAGGGTAACGCTTTCTTT. This chain connects TRBV5-6 to TRBJ1-1; 8 positions match TRBD1. Trimming removed 0 bases from V and 11 bases from J; junction bases left unmatched: 9. Germline CDR1 reads SGHDT; CDR2 reads YYEEEE. This CDR3 comprises 14 residues. Based on the CDR3 plus reference TRBV5-6 and TRBJ1-1, the full variable domain is DAGVTQSPTHLIKTRGQQVTLRCSPKSGHDTVSWYQQALGQGPQFIFQYYEEEERQRGNFPDRFSGHQFPNYSSELNVNALLLGDSALYLCASSLEVGQGNAFFGQGTRLTVV.

J is TRBJ1-1 and V is TRBV19; TRBD1 aligns across 7 bases. This CDR3 contains 16 residues. V trimming: 5 bases; J trimming: 1 base; junction bases outside the gene matches: 10. Germline assignment: CDR1 LNHDA and CDR2 SQIVND (reference sequence). The CDR3 DNA is TGTGCCAGTAGTCTCCGACAGGGTATGGGGAACACTGAAGCTTTCTTT. As protein: CASSLRQGMGNTEAFF.

The V call is TRBV4-1, the J call TRBJ2-5; 11 nucleotides align to TRBD1. V shed 4 bases, J shed 4 bases, and the junction held 5 bases outside the gene matches. Germline V gene lookup returns CDR1 MGHRA and CDR2 YSYEKL. CDR3 length: 15 amino acids. CDR3 DNA sequence: TGCGCCAGCAGCCCAGCGGGGACAGGGGGAGAGACCCAGTACTTC. This sequence encodes CASSPAGTGGETQYF.

This clone was seen at least ten times. The rearrangement links TRBV7-2 to TRBJ2-7, with D maybe TRBD2 (6 bases). Per the germline V gene, CDR1 is SGHTA and CDR2 is FQGNSA. The germline V and J ends were trimmed by 5 bases and 6 bases, with 17 bases remaining between them. The CDR3 extends over 14 amino acids. The CDR3 bases are TGTGCCAGCAGCGAACGGGGGTTTCGGACCGAGCAGTACTTC. It yields the protein CASSERGFRTEQYF.

The count of this clone is one. The gene calls are TRBV2 and TRBJ1-2, with D perhaps TRBD1 (6 bases). Germline CDR1 is SNHLY and CDR2 is FYNNEI. V was trimmed by 6 bases and J by 2 bases, leaving 10 bases between them. The CDR3 has 13 amino acids. The CDR3 reads CASRGTGNYGYTF. The CDR3, as DNA: TGTGCCAGCAGAGGTACAGGGAACTATGGCTACACCTTC.

CDR3 coding DNA: TGTGCCAGCAGCCTAAATGCTGTGAGCGGGGGGGCAGATACGCAGTATTTT. Encoded protein: CASSLNAVSGGADTQYF. This sequence joins TRBV7-3 and TRBJ2-3, with TRBD2 matching 10 bases. The CDR3 length is 17 residues. The V segment lost 5 bases and the J segment 4 bases; nucleotides outside the gene matches: 12. Germline CDR1 reads SGHTA; CDR2 reads FQGTGA.

In nucleotides, the CDR3 is TGTGCCAGCAGCTTAACGACTAGCGGCTCCTACAATGAGCAGTTCTTC. This sequence encodes CASSLTTSGSYNEQFF. This chain links TRBV13 with TRBJ2-1, with 9 bases lining up with TRBD2. V was clipped by 2 bases and J by 0 bases; unmatched bases: 2. This CDR3 is built from 16 residues. Germline assignment: CDR1 PRHDT and CDR2 FYEKMQ (reference sequence).

This clone has only one observation. In the same sample, other DNA sequences code for this CDR3. This chain joins TRBV9 and TRBJ1-2, with D uncertain. V lost 1 base to trimming and J lost 6 bases, with 10 bases between them. Germline lookup yields CDR1 SGDLS and CDR2 YYNGEE. The CDR3 consists of 13 residues. The CDR3: CASSVRGGDGYTF. The CDR3 DNA reads TGTGCCAGCAGCGTACGGGGTGGGGATGGCTACACCTTC.

The V gene is TRBV6-5, the J gene TRBJ2-1; 9 bases agree with TRBD1. CDR1 is MNHEY and CDR2 is SVGAGI in the germline V gene. J was trimmed by 5 bases and V by 4 bases; bases with no gene match: 6. The CDR3 extends over 15 amino acids. The CDR3 DNA is TGTGCCAGCAGTTCCGGACAGGGGAAGAACAATGAGCAGTTCTTC. Its protein is CASSSGQGKNNEQFF.

The chain combines TRBV7-2 with TRBJ1-2; D not resolved. Germline values: CDR1 SGHTA, CDR2 FQGNSA. The CDR3 sequence is 14 residues long. V was shortened by 5 bases and J by 4 bases, with 14 bases between the two germline ends. CDR3: CASSPAPGVYGYTF. The DNA for the CDR3 is TGTGCCAGCAGCCCCGCGCCCGGGGTCTATGGCTACACCTTC. Full variable domain (rest looked up from reference TRBV7-2 and TRBJ1-2): GAGVSQSPSNKVTEKGKDVELRCDPISGHTALYWYRQSLGQGLEFLIYFQGNSAPDKSGLPSDRFSAERTGGSVSTLTIQRTQQEDSAVYLCASSPAPGVYGYTFGSGTRLTVV.

This rearrangement joins TRBV4-2 to TRBJ2-2; D not resolved. V lost 0 bases to trimming and J lost 7 bases, with 9 bases between them. The germline CDR1 and CDR2 sequences are LGHNA and YNFKEQ. CDR3 length equals 14 residues. CDR3 sequence reads: CASSQDPVVGELFF. The CDR3 DNA sequence: TGTGCCAGCAGCCAAGATCCGGTAGTCGGGGAGCTGTTTTTT.

The genes are TRBV13 and TRBJ2-3; possibly TRBD1 for D (6 bases). V shed 2 bases and J shed 2 bases, with 14 bases lying between them. Germline V gene data show CDR1 as PRHDT and CDR2 as FYEKMQ (reference sequence). The CDR3 has 16 amino acids. CDR3 sequence reads: CASSLFQGTITDTQYF. The CDR3 coding sequence is TGTGCCAGCAGCTTATTTCAGGGGACAATCACAGATACGCAGTATTTT.

This chain links TRBV29-1 with TRBJ1-2; D gene ambiguous. V was trimmed by 3 bases and J by 4 bases, leaving 15 bases between them. Germline CDR1 SQVTM, CDR2 ANQGSEA. CDR3 length: 14 amino acids. The CDR3 region is CSVERRGGGYGYTF. The CDR3 DNA follows: TGCAGCGTTGAGCGGCGGGGAGGAGGCTATGGCTACACCTTC.

The DNA of the CDR3 is TGCGCCAGCAGCCGAGGAGCGGGGTGGGGAAACACCATATATTTT. Protein sequence: CASSRGAGWGNTIYF. The chain employs TRBV4-3 and TRBJ1-3; D not certain. Between the trimmed V and J ends, which lost 4 bases and 4 bases, there was a span of 14 bases. This CDR3 contains 15 residues. Looked up from germline, CDR1 is LGHNA and CDR2 is YSLEER.